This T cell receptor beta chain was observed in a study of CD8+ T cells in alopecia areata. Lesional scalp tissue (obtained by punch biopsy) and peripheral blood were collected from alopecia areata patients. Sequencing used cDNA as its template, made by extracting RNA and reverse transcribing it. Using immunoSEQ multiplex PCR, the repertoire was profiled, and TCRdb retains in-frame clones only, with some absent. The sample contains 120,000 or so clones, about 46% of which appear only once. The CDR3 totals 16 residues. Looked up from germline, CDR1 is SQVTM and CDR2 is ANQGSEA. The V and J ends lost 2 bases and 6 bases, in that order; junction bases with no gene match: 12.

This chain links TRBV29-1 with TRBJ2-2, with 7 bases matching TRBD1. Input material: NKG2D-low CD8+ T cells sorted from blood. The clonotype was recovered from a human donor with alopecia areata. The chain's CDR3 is CSVELGQGVIPGELFF. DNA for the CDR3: TGCAGCGTTGAATTAGGCCAGGGGGTAATCCCCGGGGAGCTGTTTTTT.